Shown below are 17 T cell receptor beta chains from a single sample sequenced in a study of human T cells and chemical hapten exposure. A single record per CDR3 protein comes from TCRdb applying MiXCR to the RACE reads. This table has about 380,000 distinct CDR3 sequences, 4% to 5.5% appearing once. The time point denotes: patch test 1, 2 weeks after DPC sensitization. Treatment of the sample: therapeutic diphenylcyclopropenone sensitization with weekly scalp DPC. This specimen consisted of whole blood, obtained in connection with sensitization to the hapten diphenylcyclopropenone (DPC). The receptors originated from a woman aged 50 to 65 with alopecia areata. Some clones in this sample may be carry-over from other donors' samples.

This clonotype was observed at least ten times. J is TRBJ1-6 and V is TRBV20-1, with D tentatively TRBD1 (5 bases). Trimming pared 2 bases from V and 9 bases from J, leaving 11 bases between. The CDR3 has 13 amino acids. Germline V lookup: CDR1 DFQATT, CDR2 SNEGSKA (reference sequence). The CDR3 loop is CSARQGAGSPLHF. DNA for the CDR3: TGCAGTGCTAGACAGGGTGCCGGTTCACCCCTCCACTTT.

The chain uses TRBV14 and TRBJ2-3; TRBD1 matches at 7 bases. J lost 4 bases, V lost 1 base, and 5 bases had no gene match. The V gene's germline CDR1 is SGHDN and CDR2 FVKESK. The CDR3 is made up of 15 amino acids. The CDR3 here is CASSQVTGIADTQYF. CDR3 bases: TGTGCCAGCAGCCAAGTGACAGGGATCGCAGATACGCAGTATTTT.

This clonotype appeared many times. The chain uses TRBV12-3 or TRBV12-4 and TRBJ1-2, with TRBD1 identical over 9 bases. The CDR3 runs to 15 residues. V shed 7 bases, J shed 3 bases, and the junction held 9 bases outside the gene matches. CDR3 protein: CASTRDRVGDYGYTF. In nucleotides, the CDR3 is TGTGCCAGCACCCGGGACAGGGTGGGGGACTATGGCTACACCTTC.

J is TRBJ1-2 and V is TRBV5-4; the D gene is possibly TRBD1 (5 bases). V was shortened by 1 base and J by 7 bases, with 14 bases between the two germline ends. Germline V CDR1 and CDR2: SGHNT, YYREEE (reference sequence). This CDR3 region has 14 residues. The CDR3 DNA reads as TGTGCCAGCAGCTTGTACGGGGGGAGGATTGGCTACACCTTC. It specifies CASSLYGGRIGYTF.

CDR3 amino acids: CATSDFSGGRTEAFF. The DNA for the CDR3 is TGTGCCACCAGTGATTTCTCAGGGGGTCGCACTGAAGCTTTCTTT. This sequence joins TRBV24-1 and TRBJ1-1; 7 bases fit TRBD1. CDR3 size: 15 residues. CDR1 and CDR2 (germline): KGHDR, SFDVKD. V was clipped by 1 base and J by 4 bases; unmatched bases: 5.

At least ten counts were recorded for this clonotype. V usage is TRBV29-1 and J usage is TRBJ1-6; D ambiguous. The germline V gene has CDR1 SQVTM and CDR2 ANQGSEA. This CDR3 has 12 amino acids. V lost 6 bases to trimming and J lost 0 bases, with 3 bases between them. For the CDR3, the DNA is TGCAGCGTCAGCTCCTATAATTCACCCCTCCACTTT. Its protein is CSVSSYNSPLHF.

The table lists this clonotype with many counts. J is TRBJ1-1 and V is TRBV7-9, with 8 bases matching TRBD1. CDR3 length equals 13 residues. V shed 1 base and J 12 bases; nucleotides not matched to a gene: 7. Germline V gives CDR1 SEHNR, CDR2 FQNEAQ (reference sequence). The CDR3 region is CASSLGTGILTFF. The CDR3 nucleotides are TGTGCCAGCAGCTTAGGGACAGGGATCTTAACTTTCTTT. Drawing the rest from reference TRBV7-9 and TRBJ1-1, the complete variable domain is DTGVSQNPRHKITKRGQNVTFRCDPISEHNRLYWYRQTLGQGPEFLTYFQNEAQLEKSRLLSDRFSAERPKGSFSTLEIQRTEQGDSAMYLCASSLGTGILTFFGQGTRLTVV.

This clonotype occurred many times. The CDR3 region has the DNA TGTGCCAGCAGTGAAAATACAGGGTTAGAAAACACTGAAGCTTTCTTT. It is translated as CASSENTGLENTEAFF. The chain recombines TRBV25-1 with TRBJ1-1, with TRBD1 as a possible D gene (6 bases). CDR1 and CDR2 from the germline V gene are MGHDK and SYGVNS. The V end lost 2 bases, the J end lost 2 bases, and 15 bases lay between the germline ends. CDR3 size: 16 residues.

This clonotype was seen repeatedly, ten times or more. This chain uses TRBV12-3 or TRBV12-4 with TRBJ1-1, with 11 positions matching TRBD1. The CDR3 contains 13 residues. J gave up 4 bases and V 6 bases, and 1 base lay outside the gene matches. The CDR3: CASRGQGGTEAFF. In DNA, the CDR3 is TGTGCCAGCAGGGGACAGGGGGGCACTGAAGCTTTCTTT.

This clonotype was found a few times. The rearrangement links TRBV7-6 to TRBJ1-5; tentative D call: TRBD1 (5 bases). The length of the CDR3 is 14 residues. V was pared by 5 bases and J by 3 bases, with 11 bases between. The germline gives CDR1 SGHVS, CDR2 FNYEAQ. The CDR3 region has the DNA TGTGCCAGCAGCCTAGACAGCGACAATCAGCCCCAGCATTTT. Translated, it gives CASSLDSDNQPQHF. The full variable domain, rest sourced from reference TRBV7-6 and TRBJ1-5, is GAGVSQSPRYKVTKRGQDVALRCDPISGHVSLYWYRQALGQGPEFLTYFNYEAQQDKSGLPNDRFSAERPEGSISTLTIQRTEQRDSAMYRCASSLDSDNQPQHFGDGTRLSIL.

As regards this clonotype: This may be a read error, as it is one base from a much larger clone. The chain combines TRBV3-1 with TRBJ1-1; no clear D gene. Trimming took off 3 bases at V and 1 base at J, with 3 bases between the two ends. The CDR3 has 12 residues. Germline V gives CDR1 LGHDT, CDR2 YNNKEL (reference sequence). The CDR3 bases are TGTGCCAGCAGCCAGCCGAACACTGAAGCTTTCTTT. Translated: CASSQPNTEAFF. The complete variable domain, with remaining parts taken from reference TRBV3-1 and TRBJ1-1, reads DTAVSQTPKYLVTQMGNDKSIKCEQNLGHDTMYWYKQDSKKFLKIMFSYNNKELIINETVPNRFSPKSPDKAHLNLHINSLELGDSAVYFCASSQPNTEAFFGQGTRLTVV.

This clonotype turned up a few times. This chain joins TRBV6-2 or TRBV6-3 and TRBJ2-5, with D possibly TRBD2 on 6 matching bases. Germline V CDR1 and CDR2: MNHEY, SVGEGT. V was pared by 1 base and J by 5 bases, with 17 bases between. This CDR3 is built from 16 residues. The CDR3 loop reads CASSYFSGRKSETQYF. CDR3 coding DNA: TGTGCCAGCAGTTACTTTTCAGGGAGGAAGTCGGAGACCCAGTACTTC.

Ten or more counts support this clonotype. V and J are TRBV15 and TRBJ1-5, with TRBD1 as a possible D gene (5 bases). Between the trimmed V and J ends, which lost 0 bases and 0 bases, there was a span of 9 bases. The germline gives CDR1 LNHNV, CDR2 YYDKDF (reference sequence). The CDR3 is made up of 16 amino acids. DNA for the CDR3: TGTGCCACCAGCAGAGAAGGGACGTATAGCAATCAGCCCCAGCATTTT. It specifies CATSREGTYSNQPQHF.

This clonotype was picked up many times. V is TRBV7-9 and J is TRBJ1-1; perhaps TRBD1 as D (5 bases). From germline, CDR1 is SEHNR and CDR2 FQNEAQ (reference sequence). There are 12 residues in the CDR3. Trimming removed 5 bases from V and 8 bases from J, with 12 bases in between. This CDR3 is CASSRGGGEAFF. CDR3 bases: TGTGCCAGCAGCCGGGGGGGAGGCGAAGCTTTCTTT.

This clonotype occurred a few times. The chain combines TRBV7-2 with TRBJ2-1, with 10 bases identical to TRBD2. Trimming removed 1 base from V and 10 bases from J; junction bases left unmatched: 7. Per germline, CDR1 SGHTA and CDR2 FQGNSA. The length of the CDR3 is 15 residues. This CDR3 reads CASSLEASGGREQFF. Here the CDR3 DNA reads TGTGCCAGCAGCTTAGAGGCTAGCGGGGGTCGGGAGCAGTTCTTC.

The V and J genes are TRBV6-5 and TRBJ2-5; TRBD2 agrees at 8 bases. The CDR3 covers 14 residues. The V gene's germline CDR1 is MNHEY and CDR2 SVGAGI. V shed 2 bases, J shed 5 bases, and the junction held 4 bases outside the gene matches. The CDR3 loop reads CASSYDGRGETQYF. In DNA form, the CDR3 reads TGTGCCAGCAGTTACGACGGGAGGGGTGAGACCCAGTACTTC.

To note about this clonotype: This may be a read error: a much more frequent sequence differs by one nucleotide. This sequence joins TRBV12-5 and TRBJ2-1; TRBD1 might be the D (5 bases). Germline V gene lookup returns CDR1 LGHNT and CDR2 FRNRAP. The length of the CDR3 is 15 residues. Trimming pared 7 bases from V and 1 base from J, leaving 14 bases between. This chain's CDR3 is CASADSWSSYNEQFF. The CDR3 nucleotides are TGTGCTAGTGCCGACAGCTGGAGTTCCTACAATGAGCAGTTCTTC.